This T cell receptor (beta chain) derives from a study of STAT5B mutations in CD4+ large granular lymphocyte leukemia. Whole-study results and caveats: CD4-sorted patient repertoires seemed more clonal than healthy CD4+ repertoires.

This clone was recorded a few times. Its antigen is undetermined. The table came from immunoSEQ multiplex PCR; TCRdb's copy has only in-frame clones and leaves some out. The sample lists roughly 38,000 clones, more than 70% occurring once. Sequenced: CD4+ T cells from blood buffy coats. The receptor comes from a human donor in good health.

The CDR3 region has the DNA TGTGCCAGCAGCTTATTCCGGGGTTCACCCCTCCACTTT. Protein product: CASSLFRGSPLHF. The rearrangement uses TRBV11-3 and TRBJ1-6, with D unresolved. Germline assignment: CDR1 SGHNT and CDR2 YENEEA. CDR3 length equals 13 residues. Trimming left V 2 bases short and J 9 bases short, with 8 bases between.